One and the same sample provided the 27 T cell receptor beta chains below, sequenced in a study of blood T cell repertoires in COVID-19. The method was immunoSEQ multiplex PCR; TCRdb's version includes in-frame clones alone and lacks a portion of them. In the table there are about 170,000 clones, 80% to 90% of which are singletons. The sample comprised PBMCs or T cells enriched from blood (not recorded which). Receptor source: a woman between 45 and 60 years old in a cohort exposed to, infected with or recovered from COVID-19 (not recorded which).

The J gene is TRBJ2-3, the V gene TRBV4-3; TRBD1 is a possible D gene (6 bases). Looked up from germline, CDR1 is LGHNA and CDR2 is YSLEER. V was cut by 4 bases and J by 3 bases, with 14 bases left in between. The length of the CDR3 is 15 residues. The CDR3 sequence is CASSREGVRTDTQYF. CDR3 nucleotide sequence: TGCGCCAGCAGCCGCGAGGGGGTAAGGACAGATACGCAGTATTTT.

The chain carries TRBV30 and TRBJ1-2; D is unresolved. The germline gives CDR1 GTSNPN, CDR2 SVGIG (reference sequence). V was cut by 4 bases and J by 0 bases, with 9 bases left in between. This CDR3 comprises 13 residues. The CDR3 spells CAWTRFSNYGYTF. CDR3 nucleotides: TGTGCCTGGACGCGTTTCTCTAACTATGGCTACACCTTC.

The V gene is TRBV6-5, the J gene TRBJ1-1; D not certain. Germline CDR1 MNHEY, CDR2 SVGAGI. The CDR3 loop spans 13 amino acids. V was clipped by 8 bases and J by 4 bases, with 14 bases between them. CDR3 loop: CASHSWGGTEAFF. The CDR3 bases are TGTGCCAGCCATTCGTGGGGAGGCACTGAAGCTTTCTTT.

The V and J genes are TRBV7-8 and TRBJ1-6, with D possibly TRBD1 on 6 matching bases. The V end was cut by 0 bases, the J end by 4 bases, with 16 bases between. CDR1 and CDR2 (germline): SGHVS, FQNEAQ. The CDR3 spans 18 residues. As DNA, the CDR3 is TGTGCCAGCAGCTTAGCCTACAGGGAAATAGATTATAATTCACCCCTCCACTTT. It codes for CASSLAYREIDYNSPLHF.

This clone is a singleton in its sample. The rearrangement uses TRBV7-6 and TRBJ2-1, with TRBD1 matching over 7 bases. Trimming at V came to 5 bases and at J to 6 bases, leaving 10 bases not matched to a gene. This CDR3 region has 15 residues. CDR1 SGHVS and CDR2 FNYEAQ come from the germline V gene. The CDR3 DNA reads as TGTGCCAGCAGCGCCACAGGGGCCCGCAGCAATGAGCAGTTCTTC. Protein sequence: CASSATGARSNEQFF. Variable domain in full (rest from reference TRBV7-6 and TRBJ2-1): GAGVSQSPRYKVTKRGQDVALRCDPISGHVSLYWYRQALGQGPEFLTYFNYEAQQDKSGLPNDRFSAERPEGSISTLTIQRTEQRDSAMYRCASSATGARSNEQFFGPGTRLTVL.

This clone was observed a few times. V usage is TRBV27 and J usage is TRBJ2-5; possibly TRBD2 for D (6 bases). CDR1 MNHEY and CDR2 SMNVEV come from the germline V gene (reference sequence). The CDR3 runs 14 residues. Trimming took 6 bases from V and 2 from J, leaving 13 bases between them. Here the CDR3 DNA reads TGTGCCAGCAGCCCGCGGGACTTACAAGAGACCCAGTACTTC. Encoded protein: CASSPRDLQETQYF.

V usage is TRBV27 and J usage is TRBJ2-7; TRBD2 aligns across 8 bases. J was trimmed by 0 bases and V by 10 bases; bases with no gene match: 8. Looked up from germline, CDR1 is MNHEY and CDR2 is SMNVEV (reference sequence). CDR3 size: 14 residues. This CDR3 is CATKAGLVSYEQYF. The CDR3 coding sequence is TGTGCCACCAAGGCGGGACTAGTCTCCTACGAGCAGTACTTC.

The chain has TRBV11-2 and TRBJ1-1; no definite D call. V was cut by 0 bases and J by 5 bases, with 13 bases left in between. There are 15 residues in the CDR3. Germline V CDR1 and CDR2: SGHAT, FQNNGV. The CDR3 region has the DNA TGTGCCAGCAGCTTAGACGGCAATGTGAGGACTGAAGCTTTCTTT. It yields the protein CASSLDGNVRTEAFF.

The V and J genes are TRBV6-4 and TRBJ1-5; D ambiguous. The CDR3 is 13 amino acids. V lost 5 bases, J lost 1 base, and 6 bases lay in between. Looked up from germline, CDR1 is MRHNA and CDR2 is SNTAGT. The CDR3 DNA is TGTGCCAGCAGTACAGAGAGCAATCAGCCCCAGCATTTT. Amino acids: CASSTESNQPQHF.

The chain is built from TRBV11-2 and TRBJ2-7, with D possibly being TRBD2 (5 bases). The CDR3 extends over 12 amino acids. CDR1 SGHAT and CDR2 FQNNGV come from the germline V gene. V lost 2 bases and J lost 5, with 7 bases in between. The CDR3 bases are TGTGCCAGCAGCTTATTCGGGGACGAGCAGTACTTC. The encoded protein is CASSLFGDEQYF.

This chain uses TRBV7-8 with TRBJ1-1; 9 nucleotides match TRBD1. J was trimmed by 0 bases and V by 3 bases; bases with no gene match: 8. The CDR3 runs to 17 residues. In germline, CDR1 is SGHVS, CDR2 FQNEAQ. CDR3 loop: CASSFRQGGSMNTEAFF. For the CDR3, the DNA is TGTGCCAGCAGCTTCAGACAGGGGGGTAGCATGAACACTGAAGCTTTCTTT.

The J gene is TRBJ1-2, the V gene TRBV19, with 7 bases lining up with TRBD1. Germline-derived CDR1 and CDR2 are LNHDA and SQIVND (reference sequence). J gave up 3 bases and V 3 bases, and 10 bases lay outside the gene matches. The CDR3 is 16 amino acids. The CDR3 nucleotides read TGTGCCAGTAGTATGGATCCCGCGGGACAGTACTATGGCTACACCTTC. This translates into CASSMDPAGQYYGYTF.

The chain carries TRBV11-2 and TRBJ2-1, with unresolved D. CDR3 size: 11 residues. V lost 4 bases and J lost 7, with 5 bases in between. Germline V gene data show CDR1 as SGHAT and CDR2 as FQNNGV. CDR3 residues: CASSSFNEQFF. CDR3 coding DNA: TGTGCCAGCAGCTCCTTTAATGAGCAGTTCTTC.

The CDR3 loop reads CASSYFKQGTSYGYTF. For the CDR3, the DNA is TGTGCCAGCAGTTACTTCAAACAGGGTACGAGCTATGGCTACACCTTC. J is TRBJ1-2 and V is TRBV6-5; D is possibly TRBD1 (6 bases). This CDR3 comprises 16 residues. Per germline, CDR1 MNHEY and CDR2 SVGAGI. The V and J ends lost 1 base and 4 bases respectively, with 16 bases between them.

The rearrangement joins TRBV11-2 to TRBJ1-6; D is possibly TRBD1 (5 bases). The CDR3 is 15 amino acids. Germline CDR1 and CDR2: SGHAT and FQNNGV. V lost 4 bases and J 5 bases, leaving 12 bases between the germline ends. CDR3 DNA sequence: TGTGCCAGCAGCTCCTGGACGGGGGATAATTCACCCCTCCACTTT. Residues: CASSSWTGDNSPLHF.

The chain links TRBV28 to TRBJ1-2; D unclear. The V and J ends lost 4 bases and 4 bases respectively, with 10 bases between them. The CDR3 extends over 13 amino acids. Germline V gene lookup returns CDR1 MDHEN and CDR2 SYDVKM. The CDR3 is CASSSDFAYGYTF. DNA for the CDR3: TGTGCCAGCAGTTCAGATTTTGCCTATGGCTACACCTTC.

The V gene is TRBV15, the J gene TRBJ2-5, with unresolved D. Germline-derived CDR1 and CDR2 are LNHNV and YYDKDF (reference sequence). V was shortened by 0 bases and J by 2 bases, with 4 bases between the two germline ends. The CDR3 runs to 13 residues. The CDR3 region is CATSRDRQETQYF. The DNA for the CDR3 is TGTGCCACCAGCAGAGATCGTCAAGAGACCCAGTACTTC.

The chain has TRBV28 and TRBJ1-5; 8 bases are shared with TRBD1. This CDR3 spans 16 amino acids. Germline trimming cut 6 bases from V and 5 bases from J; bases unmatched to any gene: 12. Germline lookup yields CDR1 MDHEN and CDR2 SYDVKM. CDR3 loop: CASSDPGTGGDQPQHF. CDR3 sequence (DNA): TGTGCCAGCAGCGATCCCGGAACAGGGGGGGATCAGCCCCAGCATTTT.

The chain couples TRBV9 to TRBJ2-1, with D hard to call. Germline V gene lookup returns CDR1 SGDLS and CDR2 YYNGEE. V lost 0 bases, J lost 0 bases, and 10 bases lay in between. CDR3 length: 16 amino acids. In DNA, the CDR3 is TGTGCCAGCAGCGTAGGAGGTCGTAGCTCCTACAATGAGCAGTTCTTC. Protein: CASSVGGRSSYNEQFF.

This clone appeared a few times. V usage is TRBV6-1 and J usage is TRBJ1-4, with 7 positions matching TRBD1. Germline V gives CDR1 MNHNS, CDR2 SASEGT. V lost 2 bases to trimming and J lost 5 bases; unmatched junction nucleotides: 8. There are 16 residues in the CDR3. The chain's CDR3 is CASSEIRGQENEKLFF. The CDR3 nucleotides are TGTGCCAGCAGTGAAATTCGAGGACAGGAGAATGAAAAACTGTTTTTT.

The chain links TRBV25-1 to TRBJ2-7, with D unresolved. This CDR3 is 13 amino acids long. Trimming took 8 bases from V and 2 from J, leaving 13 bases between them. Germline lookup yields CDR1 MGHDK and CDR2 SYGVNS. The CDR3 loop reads CASSRTVAYEQYF. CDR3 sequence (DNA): TGTGCCAGCTCGAGAACTGTCGCCTACGAGCAGTACTTC.

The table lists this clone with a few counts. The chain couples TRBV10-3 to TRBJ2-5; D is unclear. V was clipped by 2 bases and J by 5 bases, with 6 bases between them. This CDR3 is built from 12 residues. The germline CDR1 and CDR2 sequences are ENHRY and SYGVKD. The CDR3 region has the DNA TGTGCCATCAGTGAGGTCGGGGAGACCCAGTACTTC. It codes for CAISEVGETQYF.

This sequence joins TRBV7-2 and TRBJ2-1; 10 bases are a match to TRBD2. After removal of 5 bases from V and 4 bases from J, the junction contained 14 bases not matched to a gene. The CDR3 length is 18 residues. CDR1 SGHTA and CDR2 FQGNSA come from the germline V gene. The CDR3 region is CASSPYFSSGGQYNEQFF. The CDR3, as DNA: TGTGCCAGCAGCCCCTACTTTTCTAGCGGGGGACAGTACAATGAGCAGTTCTTC.

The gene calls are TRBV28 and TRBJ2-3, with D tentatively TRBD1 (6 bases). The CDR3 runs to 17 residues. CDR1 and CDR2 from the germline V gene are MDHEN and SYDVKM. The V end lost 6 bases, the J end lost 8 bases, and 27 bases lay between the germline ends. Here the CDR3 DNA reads TGTGCCAGCAGGGGGGTAGGAACAGGGCCCAACCCGCCTACGCAGTATTTT. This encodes CASRGVGTGPNPPTQYF.

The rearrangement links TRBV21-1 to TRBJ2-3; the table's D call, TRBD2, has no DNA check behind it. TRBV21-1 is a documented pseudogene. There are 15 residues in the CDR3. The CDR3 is CASSKDAGGTDTQYF. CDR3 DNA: TGTGCCAGCAGCAAAGATGCGGGGGGGACAGATACGCAGTATTTT.

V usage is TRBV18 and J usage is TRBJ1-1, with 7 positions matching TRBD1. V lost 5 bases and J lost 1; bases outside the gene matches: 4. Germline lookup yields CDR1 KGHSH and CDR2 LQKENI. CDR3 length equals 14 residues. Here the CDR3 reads CASSTTGPNTEAFF. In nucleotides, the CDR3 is TGTGCCAGCTCAACGACAGGGCCGAACACTGAAGCTTTCTTT.

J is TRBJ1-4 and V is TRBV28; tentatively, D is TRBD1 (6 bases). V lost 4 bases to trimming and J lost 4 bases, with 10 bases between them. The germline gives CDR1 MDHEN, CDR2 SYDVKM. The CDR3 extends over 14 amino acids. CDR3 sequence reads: CASSSQGVNEKLFF. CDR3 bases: TGTGCCAGCAGTTCACAGGGAGTTAATGAAAAACTGTTTTTT.